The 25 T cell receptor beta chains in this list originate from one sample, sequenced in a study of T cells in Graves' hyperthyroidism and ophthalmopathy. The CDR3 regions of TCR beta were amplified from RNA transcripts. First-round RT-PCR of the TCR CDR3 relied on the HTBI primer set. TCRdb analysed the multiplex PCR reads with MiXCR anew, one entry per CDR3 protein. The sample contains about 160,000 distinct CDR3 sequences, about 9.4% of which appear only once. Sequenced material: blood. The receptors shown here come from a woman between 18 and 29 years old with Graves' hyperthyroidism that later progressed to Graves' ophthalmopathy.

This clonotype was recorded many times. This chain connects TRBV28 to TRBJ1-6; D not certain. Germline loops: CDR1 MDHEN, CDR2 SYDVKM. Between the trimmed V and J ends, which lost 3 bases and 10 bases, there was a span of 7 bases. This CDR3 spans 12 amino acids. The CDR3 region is CASSLLESPLHF. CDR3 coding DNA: TGTGCCAGCAGTTTGTTAGAGTCACCCCTCCACTTT.

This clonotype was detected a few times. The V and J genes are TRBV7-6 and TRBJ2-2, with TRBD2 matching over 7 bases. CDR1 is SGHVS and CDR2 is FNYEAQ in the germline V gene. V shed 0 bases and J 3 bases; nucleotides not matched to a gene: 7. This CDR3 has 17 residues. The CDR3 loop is CASSLAGGGGDTGELFF. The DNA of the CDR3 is TGTGCCAGCAGCTTAGCCGGTGGGGGAGGGGACACCGGGGAGCTGTTTTTT.

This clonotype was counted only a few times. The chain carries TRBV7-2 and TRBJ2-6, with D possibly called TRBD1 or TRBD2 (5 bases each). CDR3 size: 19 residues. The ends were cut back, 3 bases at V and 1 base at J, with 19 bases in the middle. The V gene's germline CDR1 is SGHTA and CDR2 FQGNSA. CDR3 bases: TGTGCCAGCAGCTTGGGGGTGGCTGGCCTAAAATCTGGGGCCAACGTCCTGACTTTC. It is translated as CASSLGVAGLKSGANVLTF.

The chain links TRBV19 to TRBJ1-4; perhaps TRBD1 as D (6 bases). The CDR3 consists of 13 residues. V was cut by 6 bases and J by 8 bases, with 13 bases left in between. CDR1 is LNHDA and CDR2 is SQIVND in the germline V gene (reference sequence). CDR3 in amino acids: CASSVRRGEKLFF. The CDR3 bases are TGTGCCAGTAGCGTACGGAGGGGGGAAAAACTGTTTTTT.

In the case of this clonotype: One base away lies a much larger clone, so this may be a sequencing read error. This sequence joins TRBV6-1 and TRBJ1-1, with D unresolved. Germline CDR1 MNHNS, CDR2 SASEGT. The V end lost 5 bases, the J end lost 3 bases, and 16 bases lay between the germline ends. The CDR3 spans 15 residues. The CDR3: CASSSRGFGDTEAFF. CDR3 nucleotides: TGTGCCAGCAGTTCCAGAGGGTTTGGCGACACTGAAGCTTTCTTT.

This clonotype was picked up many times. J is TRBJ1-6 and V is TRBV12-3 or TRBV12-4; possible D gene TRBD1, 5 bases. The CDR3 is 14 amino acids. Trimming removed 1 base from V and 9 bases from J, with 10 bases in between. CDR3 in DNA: TGTGCCAGCAGTTTAGTCAACGGGGGTTCACCCCTCCACTTT. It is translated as CASSLVNGGSPLHF.

The CDR3 loop is CASMTRGYGNTIYF. The CDR3 nucleotides read TGTGCCAGTATGACAAGGGGCTACGGAAACACCATATATTTT. V is TRBV19 and J is TRBJ1-3, with a tentative D call TRBD1 (5 bases). Trimming stripped 7 bases from V and 4 bases from J, with 14 bases between. This CDR3 contains 14 residues. The germline V gene encodes CDR1 LNHDA and CDR2 SQIVND (reference sequence). The full variable domain, rest sourced from reference TRBV19 and TRBJ1-3, is DGGITQSPKYLFRKEGQNVTLSCEQNLNHDAMYWYRQDPGQGLRLIYYSQIVNDFQKGDIAEGYSVSREKKESFPLTVTSAQKNPTAFYLCASMTRGYGNTIYFGEGSWLTVV.

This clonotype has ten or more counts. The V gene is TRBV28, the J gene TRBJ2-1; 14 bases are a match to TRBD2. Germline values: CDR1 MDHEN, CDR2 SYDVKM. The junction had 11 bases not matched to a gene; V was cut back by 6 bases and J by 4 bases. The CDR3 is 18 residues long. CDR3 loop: CASSLTWTSGRTYNEQFF. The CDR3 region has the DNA TGTGCCAGCAGCCTTACCTGGACTAGCGGGAGGACATACAATGAGCAGTTCTTC.

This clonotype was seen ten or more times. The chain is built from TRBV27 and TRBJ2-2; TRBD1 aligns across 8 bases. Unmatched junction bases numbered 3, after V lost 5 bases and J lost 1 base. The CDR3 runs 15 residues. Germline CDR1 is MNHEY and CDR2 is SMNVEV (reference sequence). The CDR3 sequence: CASSRDRLNTGELFF. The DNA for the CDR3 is TGTGCCAGCAGTCGGGACAGGCTGAACACCGGGGAGCTGTTTTTT.

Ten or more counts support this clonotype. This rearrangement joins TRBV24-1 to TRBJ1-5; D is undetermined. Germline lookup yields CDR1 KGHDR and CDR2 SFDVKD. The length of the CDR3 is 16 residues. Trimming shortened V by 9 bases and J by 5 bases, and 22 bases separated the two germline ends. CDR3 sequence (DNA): TGTGCCACCGACGGGTGGGTTATGGTTATAGATCAGCCCCAGCATTTT. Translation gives CATDGWVMVIDQPQHF.

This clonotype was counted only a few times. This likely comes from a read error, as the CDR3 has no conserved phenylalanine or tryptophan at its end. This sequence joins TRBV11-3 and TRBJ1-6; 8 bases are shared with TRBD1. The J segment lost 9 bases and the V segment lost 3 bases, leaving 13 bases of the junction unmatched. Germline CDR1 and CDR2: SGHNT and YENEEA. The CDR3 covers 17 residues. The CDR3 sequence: CASSFKTLTGAGSPLHL. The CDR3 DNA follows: TGTGCCAGCAGCTTCAAGACTCTGACAGGGGCGGGTTCACCCCTCCACCTT.

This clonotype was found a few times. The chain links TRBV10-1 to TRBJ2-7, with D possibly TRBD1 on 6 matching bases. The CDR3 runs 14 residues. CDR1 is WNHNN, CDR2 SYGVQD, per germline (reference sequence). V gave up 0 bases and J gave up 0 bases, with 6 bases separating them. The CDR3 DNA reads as TGCGCCAGCAGTGAGTCAGGGGGCTCCTACGAGCAGTACTTC. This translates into CASSESGGSYEQYF.

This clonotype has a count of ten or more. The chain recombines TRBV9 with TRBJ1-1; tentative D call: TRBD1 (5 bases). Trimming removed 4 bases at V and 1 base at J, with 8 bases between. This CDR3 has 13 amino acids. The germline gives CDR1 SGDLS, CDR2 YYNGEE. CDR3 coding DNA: TGTGCCAGCAGCACTGACAGGAACACTGAAGCTTTCTTT. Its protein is CASSTDRNTEAFF. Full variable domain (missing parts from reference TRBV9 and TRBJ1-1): DSGVTQTPKHLITATGQRVTLRCSPRSGDLSVYWYQQSLDQGLQFLIQYYNGEERAKGNILERFSAQQFPDLHSELNLSSLELGDSALYFCASSTDRNTEAFFGQGTRLTVV.

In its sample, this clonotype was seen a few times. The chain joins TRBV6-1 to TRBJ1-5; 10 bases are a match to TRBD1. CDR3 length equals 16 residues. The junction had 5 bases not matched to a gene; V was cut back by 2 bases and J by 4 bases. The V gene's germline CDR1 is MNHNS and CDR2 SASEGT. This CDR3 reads CASSEWGQGTNQPQHF. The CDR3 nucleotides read TGTGCCAGCAGTGAATGGGGACAGGGGACGAATCAGCCCCAGCATTTT.

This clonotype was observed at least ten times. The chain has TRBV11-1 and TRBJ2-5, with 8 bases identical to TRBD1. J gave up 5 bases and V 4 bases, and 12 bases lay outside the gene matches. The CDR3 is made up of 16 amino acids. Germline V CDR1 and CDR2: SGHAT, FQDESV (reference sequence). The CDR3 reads CASSYLSGGRGETQYF. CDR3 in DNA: TGTGCCAGCAGCTACCTGTCAGGGGGCCGGGGCGAGACCCAGTACTTC.

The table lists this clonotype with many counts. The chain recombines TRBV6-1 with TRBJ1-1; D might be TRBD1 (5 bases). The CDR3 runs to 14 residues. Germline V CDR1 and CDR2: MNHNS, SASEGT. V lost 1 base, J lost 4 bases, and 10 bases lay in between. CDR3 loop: CASSEVLGATEAFF. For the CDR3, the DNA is TGTGCCAGCAGTGAAGTGCTCGGGGCCACTGAAGCTTTCTTT.

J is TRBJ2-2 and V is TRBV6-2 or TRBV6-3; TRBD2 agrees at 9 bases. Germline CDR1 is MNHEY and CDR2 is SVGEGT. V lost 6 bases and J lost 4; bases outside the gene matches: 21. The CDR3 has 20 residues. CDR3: CASRVLGLAYVRGSTGELFF. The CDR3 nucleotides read TGTGCCAGCAGGGTACTGGGACTAGCATATGTAAGGGGAAGCACCGGGGAGCTGTTTTTT.

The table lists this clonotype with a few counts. The CDR3 region is CASSQVLGGGYTF. The DNA for the CDR3 is TGTGCCAGCAGCCAAGTTCTGGGCGGGGGCTACACCTTC. The V gene is TRBV14, the J gene TRBJ1-2; D uncertain. The CDR3 extends over 13 amino acids. The V gene's germline CDR1 is SGHDN and CDR2 FVKESK. Trimming took 1 base from V and 8 from J, leaving 11 bases between them.

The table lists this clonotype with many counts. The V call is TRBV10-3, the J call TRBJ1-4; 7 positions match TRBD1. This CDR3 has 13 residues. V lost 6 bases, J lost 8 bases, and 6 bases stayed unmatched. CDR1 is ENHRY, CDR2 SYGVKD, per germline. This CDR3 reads CAIREGAGEKLFF. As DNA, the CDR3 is TGTGCCATCAGAGAGGGGGCTGGAGAAAAACTGTTTTTT.

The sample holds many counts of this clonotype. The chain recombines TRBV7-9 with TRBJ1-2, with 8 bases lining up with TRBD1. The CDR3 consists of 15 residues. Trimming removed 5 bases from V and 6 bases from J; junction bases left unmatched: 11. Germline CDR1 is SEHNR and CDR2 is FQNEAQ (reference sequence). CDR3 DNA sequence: TGTGCCAGCAGCGACACAGGGGGGTACTTTGATGGCTACACCTTC. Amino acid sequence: CASSDTGGYFDGYTF. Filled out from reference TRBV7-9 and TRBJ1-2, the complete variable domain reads DTGVSQNPRHKITKRGQNVTFRCDPISEHNRLYWYRQTLGQGPEFLTYFQNEAQLEKSRLLSDRFSAERPKGSFSTLEIQRTEQGDSAMYLCASSDTGGYFDGYTFGSGTRLTVV.

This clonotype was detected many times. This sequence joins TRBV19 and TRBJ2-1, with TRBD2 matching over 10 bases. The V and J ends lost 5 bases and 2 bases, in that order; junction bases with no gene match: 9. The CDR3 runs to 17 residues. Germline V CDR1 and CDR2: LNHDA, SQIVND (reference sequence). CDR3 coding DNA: TGTGCCAGTAGTGACTCTCCGGGACTAGCGCCCTACAATGAGCAGTTCTTC. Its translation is CASSDSPGLAPYNEQFF.

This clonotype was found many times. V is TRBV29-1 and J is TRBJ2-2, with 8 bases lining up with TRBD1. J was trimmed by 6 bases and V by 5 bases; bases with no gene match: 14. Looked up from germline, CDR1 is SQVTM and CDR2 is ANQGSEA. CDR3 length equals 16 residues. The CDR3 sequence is CSVFLVRQGSSGELFF. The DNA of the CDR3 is TGCAGCGTTTTTTTAGTAAGACAGGGGAGTTCCGGGGAGCTGTTTTTT.

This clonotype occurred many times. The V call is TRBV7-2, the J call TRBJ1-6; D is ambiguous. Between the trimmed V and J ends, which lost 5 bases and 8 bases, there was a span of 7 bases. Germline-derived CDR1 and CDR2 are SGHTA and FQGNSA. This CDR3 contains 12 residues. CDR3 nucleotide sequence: TGTGCCAGCAGCCCCACAGATTCACCCCTCCACTTT. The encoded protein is CASSPTDSPLHF.

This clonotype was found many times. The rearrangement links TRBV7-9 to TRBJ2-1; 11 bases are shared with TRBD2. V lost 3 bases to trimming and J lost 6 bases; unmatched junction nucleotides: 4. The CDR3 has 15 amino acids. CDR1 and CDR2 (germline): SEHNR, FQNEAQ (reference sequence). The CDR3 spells CASSFELAGVNEQFF. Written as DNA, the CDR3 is TGTGCCAGCAGCTTTGAACTAGCGGGGGTCAATGAGCAGTTCTTC.

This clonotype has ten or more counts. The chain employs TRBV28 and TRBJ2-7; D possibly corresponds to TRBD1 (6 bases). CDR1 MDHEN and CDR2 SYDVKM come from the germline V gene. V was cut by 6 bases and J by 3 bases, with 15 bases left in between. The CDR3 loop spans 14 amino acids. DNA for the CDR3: TGTGCCAGCAGACCGAGGACAGTTATCTACGAGCAGTACTTC. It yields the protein CASRPRTVIYEQYF.